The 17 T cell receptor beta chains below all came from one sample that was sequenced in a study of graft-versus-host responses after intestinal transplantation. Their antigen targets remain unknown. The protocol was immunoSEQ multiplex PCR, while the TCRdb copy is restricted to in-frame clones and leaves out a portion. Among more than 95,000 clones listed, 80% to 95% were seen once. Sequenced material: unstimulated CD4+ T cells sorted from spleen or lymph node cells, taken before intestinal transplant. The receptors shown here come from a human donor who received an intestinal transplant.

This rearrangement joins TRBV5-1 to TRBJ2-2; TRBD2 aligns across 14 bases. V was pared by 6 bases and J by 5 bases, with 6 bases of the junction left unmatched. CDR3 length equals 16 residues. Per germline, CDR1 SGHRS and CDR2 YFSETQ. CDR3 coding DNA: TGCGCCAGCAAACCCGGACTAGCGGGAGGTACCGGGGAGCTGTTTTTT. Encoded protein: CASKPGLAGGTGELFF. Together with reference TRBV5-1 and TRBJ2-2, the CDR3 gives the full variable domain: KAGVTQTPRYLIKTRGQQVTLSCSPISGHRSVSWYQQTPGQGLQFLFEYFSETQRNKGNFPGRFSGRQFSNSRSEMNVSTLELGDSALYLCASKPGLAGGTGELFFGEGSRLTVL.

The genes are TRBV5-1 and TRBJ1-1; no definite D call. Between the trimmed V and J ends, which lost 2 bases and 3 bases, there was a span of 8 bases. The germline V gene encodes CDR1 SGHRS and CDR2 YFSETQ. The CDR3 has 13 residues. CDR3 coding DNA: TGCGCCAGCAGCTTCGGGAAGGACACTGAAGCTTTCTTT. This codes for CASSFGKDTEAFF.

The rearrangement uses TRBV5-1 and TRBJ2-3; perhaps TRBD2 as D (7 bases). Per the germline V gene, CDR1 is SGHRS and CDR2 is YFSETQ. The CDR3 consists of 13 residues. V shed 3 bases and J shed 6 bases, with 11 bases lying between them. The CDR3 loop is CASSSAGADTQYF. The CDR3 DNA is TGCGCCAGCAGCTCGGCGGGGGCCGATACGCAGTATTTT.

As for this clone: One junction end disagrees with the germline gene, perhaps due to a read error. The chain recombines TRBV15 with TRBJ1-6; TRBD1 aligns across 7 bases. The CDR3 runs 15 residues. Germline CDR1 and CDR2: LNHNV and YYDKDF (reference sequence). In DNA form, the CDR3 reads TGTGCCACCAACAGAGTGCGCCAGGGGGGCTCACCCCTCCACTTT. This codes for CATNRVRQGGSPLHF.

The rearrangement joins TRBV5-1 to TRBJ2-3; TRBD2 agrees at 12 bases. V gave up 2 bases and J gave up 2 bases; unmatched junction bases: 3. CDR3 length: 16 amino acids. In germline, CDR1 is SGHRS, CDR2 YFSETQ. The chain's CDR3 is CASSFGLAGTTDTQYF. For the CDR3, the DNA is TGCGCCAGCAGCTTCGGACTAGCGGGAACCACAGATACGCAGTATTTT.

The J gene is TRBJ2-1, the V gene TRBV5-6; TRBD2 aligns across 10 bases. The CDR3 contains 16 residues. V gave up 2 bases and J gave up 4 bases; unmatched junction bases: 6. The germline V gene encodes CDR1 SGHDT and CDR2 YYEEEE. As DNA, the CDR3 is TGTGCCAGCAGCTTAGAGGGACTAGCGAGGTACAATGAGCAGTTCTTC. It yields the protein CASSLEGLARYNEQFF.

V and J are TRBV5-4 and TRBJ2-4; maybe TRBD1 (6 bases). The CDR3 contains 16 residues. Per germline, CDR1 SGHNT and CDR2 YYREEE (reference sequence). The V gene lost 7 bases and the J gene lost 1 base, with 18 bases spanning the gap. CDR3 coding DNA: TGTGCCAGCTCCAGGGGACCCTCGTCCGCCAAAAACATTCAGTACTTC. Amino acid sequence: CASSRGPSSAKNIQYF.

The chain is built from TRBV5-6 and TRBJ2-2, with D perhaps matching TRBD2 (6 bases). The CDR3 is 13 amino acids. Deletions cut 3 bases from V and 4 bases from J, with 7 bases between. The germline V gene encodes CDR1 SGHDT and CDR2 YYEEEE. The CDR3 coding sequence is TGTGCCAGCAGCTGGAGGGGCACCGGGGAGCTGTTTTTT. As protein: CASSWRGTGELFF.

CDR3 loop: CASSEEAGGIYEQYF. The DNA for the CDR3 is TGTGCCAGCAGTGAGGAAGCGGGAGGGATCTACGAGCAGTACTTC. The chain has TRBV2 and TRBJ2-7; TRBD2 agrees at 10 bases. CDR3 length equals 15 residues. Germline V lookup: CDR1 SNHLY, CDR2 FYNNEI. V lost 3 bases to trimming and J lost 3 bases; unmatched junction nucleotides: 5.

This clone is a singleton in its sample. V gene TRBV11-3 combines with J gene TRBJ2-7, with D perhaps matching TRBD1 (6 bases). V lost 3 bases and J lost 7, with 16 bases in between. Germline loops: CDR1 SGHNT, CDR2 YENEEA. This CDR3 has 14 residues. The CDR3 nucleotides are TGTGCCAGCAGCTTTTTTCCAGGGGTGAGGGAGCAGTACTTC. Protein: CASSFFPGVREQYF.

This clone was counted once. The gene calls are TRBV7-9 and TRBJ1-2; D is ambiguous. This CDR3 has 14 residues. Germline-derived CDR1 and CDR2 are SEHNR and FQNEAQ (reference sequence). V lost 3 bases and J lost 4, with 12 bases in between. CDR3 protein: CASSFPGPAYGYTF. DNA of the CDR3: TGTGCCAGCAGCTTTCCAGGCCCGGCCTATGGCTACACCTTC.

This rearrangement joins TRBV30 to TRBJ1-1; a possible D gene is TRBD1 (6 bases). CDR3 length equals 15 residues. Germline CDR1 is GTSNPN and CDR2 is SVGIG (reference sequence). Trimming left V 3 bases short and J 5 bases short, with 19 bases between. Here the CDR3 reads CAWRNEGRGFTEAFF. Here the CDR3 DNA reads TGTGCCTGGAGAAACGAAGGCAGGGGTTTTACTGAAGCTTTCTTT. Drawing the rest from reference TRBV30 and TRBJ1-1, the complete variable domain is SQTIHQWPATLVQPVGSPLSLECTVEGTSNPNLYWYRQAAGRGLQLLFYSVGIGQISSEVPQNLSASRPQDRQFILSSKKLLLSDSGFYLCAWRNEGRGFTEAFFGQGTRLTVV.

CDR3 in DNA: TGTGCCAGCAGCCGGGACAGGGGGCGCGACAATGAGCAGTTCTTC. Translating gives CASSRDRGRDNEQFF. The V and J genes are TRBV6-1 and TRBJ2-1; TRBD1 matches at 12 bases. V lost 6 bases, J lost 5 bases, and 5 bases stayed unmatched. Germline values: CDR1 MNHNS, CDR2 SASEGT. CDR3 length: 15 residues.

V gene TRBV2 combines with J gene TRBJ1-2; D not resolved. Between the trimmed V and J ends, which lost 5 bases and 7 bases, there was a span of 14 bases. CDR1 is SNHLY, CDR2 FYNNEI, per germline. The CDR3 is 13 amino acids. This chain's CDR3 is CASSNTAPFGYTF. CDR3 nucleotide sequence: TGTGCCAGCAGTAATACAGCCCCCTTTGGCTACACCTTC.

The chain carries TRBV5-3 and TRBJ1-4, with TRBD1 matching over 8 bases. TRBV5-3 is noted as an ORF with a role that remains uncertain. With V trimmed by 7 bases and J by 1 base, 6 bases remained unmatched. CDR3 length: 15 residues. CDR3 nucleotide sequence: TGTGCCAGAGGAGACAGGGGCCAAACTAATGAAAAACTGTTTTTT. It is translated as CARGDRGQTNEKLFF.

CDR3 bases: TGTGCCAGCAGCGTAGGGTCTAGCGGGGGGGCCGCTGAGACCCAGTACTTC. It specifies CASSVGSSGGAAETQYF. J is TRBJ2-5 and V is TRBV9; 12 bases agree with TRBD2. Germline V lookup: CDR1 SGDLS, CDR2 YYNGEE. The CDR3 length is 17 residues. Germline trimming cut 0 bases from V and 5 bases from J; bases unmatched to any gene: 8.

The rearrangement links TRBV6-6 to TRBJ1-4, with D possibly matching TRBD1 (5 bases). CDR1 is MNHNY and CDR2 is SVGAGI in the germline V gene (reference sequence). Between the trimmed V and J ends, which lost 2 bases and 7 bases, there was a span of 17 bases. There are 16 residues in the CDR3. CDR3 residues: CASSYPQRARVEKLFF. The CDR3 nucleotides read TGTGCCAGCAGTTACCCACAACGAGCCAGGGTTGAAAAACTGTTTTTT.